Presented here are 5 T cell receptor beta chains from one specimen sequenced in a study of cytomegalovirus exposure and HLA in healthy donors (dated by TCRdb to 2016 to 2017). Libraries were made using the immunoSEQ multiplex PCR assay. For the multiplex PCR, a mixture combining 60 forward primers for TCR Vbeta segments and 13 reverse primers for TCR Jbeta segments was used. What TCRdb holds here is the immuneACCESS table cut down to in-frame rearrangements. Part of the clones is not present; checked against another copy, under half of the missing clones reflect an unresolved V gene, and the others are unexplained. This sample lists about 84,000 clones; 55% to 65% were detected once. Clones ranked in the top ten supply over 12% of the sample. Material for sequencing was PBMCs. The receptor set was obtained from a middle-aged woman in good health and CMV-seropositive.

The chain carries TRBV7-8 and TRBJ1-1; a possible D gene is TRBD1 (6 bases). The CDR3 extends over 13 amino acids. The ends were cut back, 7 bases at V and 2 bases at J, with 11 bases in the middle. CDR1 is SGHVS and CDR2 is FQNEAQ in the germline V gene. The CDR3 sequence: CASTDRFNTEAFF. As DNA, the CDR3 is TGTGCCAGCACGGACAGATTTAACACTGAAGCTTTCTTT.

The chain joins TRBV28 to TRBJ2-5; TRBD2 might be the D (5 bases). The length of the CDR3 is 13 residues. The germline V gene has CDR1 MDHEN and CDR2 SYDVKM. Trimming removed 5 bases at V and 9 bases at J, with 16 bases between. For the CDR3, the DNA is TGTGCCAGCAGTCCGTTACTAGGATCGGCCCAGTACTTC. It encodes CASSPLLGSAQYF.

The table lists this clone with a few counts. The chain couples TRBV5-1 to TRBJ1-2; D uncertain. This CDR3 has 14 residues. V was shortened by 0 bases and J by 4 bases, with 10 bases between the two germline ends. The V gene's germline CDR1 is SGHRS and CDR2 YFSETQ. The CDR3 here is CASSLALEGYGYTF. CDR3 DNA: TGCGCCAGCAGCTTGGCCCTGGAGGGCTATGGCTACACCTTC.

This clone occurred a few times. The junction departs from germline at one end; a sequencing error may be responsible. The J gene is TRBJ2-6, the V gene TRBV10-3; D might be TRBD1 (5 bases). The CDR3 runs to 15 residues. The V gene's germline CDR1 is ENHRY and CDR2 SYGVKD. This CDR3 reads CAISVRGSGANVLTF. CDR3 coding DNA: TGTGCCATCAGTGTAAGGGGATCTGGCGCCAACGTCCTGACTTTC.

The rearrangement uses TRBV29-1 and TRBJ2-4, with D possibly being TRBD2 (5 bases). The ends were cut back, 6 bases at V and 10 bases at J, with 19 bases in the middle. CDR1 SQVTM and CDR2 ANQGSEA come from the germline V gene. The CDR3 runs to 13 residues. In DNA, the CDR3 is TGCAGCGTGGGGTCCTTCGGGTCGGGAATTCAGTACTTC. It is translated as CSVGSFGSGIQYF.